Given below is one TCR beta chain in context. Antigen unknown. The source of the sample is a study of cytomegalovirus exposure and HLA in healthy donors. Study background: A later analysis reported the same platform for the roughly 120 validation repertoires and the 650 to 750 first-cohort repertoires.

Sequencing used immunoSEQ multiplex PCR; TCRdb keeps in-frame clones, though not all of them. The data contain under 200,000 clones, 86% of them singletons. The germline V gene encodes CDR1 LNHDA and CDR2 SQIVND (reference sequence). With V trimmed by 8 bases and J by 0 bases, 7 bases remained unmatched. This CDR3 spans 15 amino acids. Findings of the study overall: The study recorded around 160 TCR beta chains that were cytomegalovirus-associated. Three of the chains that were CMV-associated were confirmed in vitro to be specific for CMV antigens.

The donors were in the roughly 120-subject validation cohort, distinct from the 666-subject first cohort. Sequencing used PBMCs. The V call is TRBV19, the J call TRBJ1-5; 7 positions agree with TRBD1. The TCR comes from a woman aged 25 to 39 in good health and CMV-seronegative. The CDR3: CASRQGRTSNQPQHF. For the CDR3, the DNA is TGTGCCAGTCGACAGGGACGTACTAGCAATCAGCCCCAGCATTTT.